Below, one T cell receptor beta chain is given with its context. An end of the junction does not agree with germline; a read error may underlie this. The data derive from a study of blood T cell repertoires in COVID-19. The protocol was immunoSEQ multiplex PCR, while the TCRdb copy is restricted to in-frame clones and leaves out a portion. This table has under 400,000 clones, 85% to 90% appearing once. Germline V gene sequence: CDR1 MNHEY, CDR2 SMNVEV (reference sequence). The CDR3 covers 12 residues. This chain uses TRBV27 with TRBJ2-1; maybe TRBD2 (5 bases). The receptor was derived from a woman in her twenties or thirties with COVID-19, enrolled during active disease. The sample was peripheral blood. The CDR3 is CASSLDGIEQFF. DNA for the CDR3: TGCGCCAGCAGTTTAGACGGGATAGAGCAGTTCTTC.